This T cell receptor (beta chain) was observed in a study of T cells in Graves' hyperthyroidism and ophthalmopathy. General observations from the study: The authors' 13 V-J model separated ophthalmopathy from stable hyperthyroidism. Expanded thyroid clonotypes (above 0.001) were mostly also found in blood.

Clinical symptoms, serum thyroxine and TRAb, thyroid ultrasound and orbital computed tomography together formed the diagnostic basis. Germline V CDR1 and CDR2: SQVTM, ANQGSEA. Germline trimming cut 1 base from V and 0 bases from J; bases unmatched to any gene: 4. This CDR3 has 15 residues. A remark on this clonotype: Antigen: not known. It may be a read error: a sequence one base away is much more abundant.

RNA transcripts gave rise to amplified TCR beta CDR3 regions. TCR CDR3 regions were first amplified by RT-PCR with HTBI primers. TCRdb independently ran MiXCR on the multiplex PCR reads; one entry per CDR3 protein. This table holds 300,000 to 500,000 distinct CDR3 sequences, 11% to 15% found once. The sequenced material came from blood. V and J are TRBV29-1 and TRBJ1-1, with 8 bases matching TRBD1. This TCR was sampled from a man aged 45-60 years with Graves' ophthalmopathy. The CDR3 DNA reads TGCAGCGTTGAAGCGCCAGGGGGCATGAACACTGAAGCTTTCTTT. This codes for CSVEAPGGMNTEAFF.